The 8 T cell receptor beta chains below all came from one sample that was sequenced in a study of T cell responses to AZD1222 COVID-19 vaccine. This table comes from immunoSEQ multiplex PCR, and its TCRdb copy is limited to in-frame clones, with some not included. The table includes 130,000 to 150,000 clones, about 92% detected once. The sequencing here drew on peripheral blood, taken after recovery from COVID-19. The receptors shown here come from an adult who had recovered from COVID-19.

This clone occurred once. The gene calls are TRBV4-1 and TRBJ2-3, with TRBD2 identical over 11 bases. Germline V gene lookup returns CDR1 MGHRA and CDR2 YSYEKL. The junction had 13 bases not matched to a gene; V was cut back by 4 bases and J by 4 bases. The CDR3 has 18 amino acids. CDR3 in amino acids: CASSPAGLAALGPDTQYF. For the CDR3, the DNA is TGCGCCAGCAGCCCAGCGGGACTAGCGGCCCTGGGCCCAGATACGCAGTATTTT.

J is TRBJ2-6 and V is TRBV4-1; D remains unclear. Trimming pared 1 base from V and 8 bases from J, leaving 6 bases between. The CDR3 is made up of 13 amino acids. CDR1 and CDR2 from the germline V gene are MGHRA and YSYEKL. The CDR3 DNA reads TGCGCCAGCAGCCAAGGACTCCCCAACGTCCTGACTTTC. Protein sequence: CASSQGLPNVLTF.

The chain links TRBV7-9 to TRBJ2-7, with TRBD1 matching over 8 bases. Losses at the gene ends were 5 bases for V and 2 bases for J; bases not matched to a gene: 8. From germline, CDR1 is SEHNR and CDR2 FQNEAQ (reference sequence). CDR3 size: 15 residues. The DNA for the CDR3 is TGTGCCAGCAGCGCCCGGGACAGGAGACCCTACGAGCAGTACTTC. Protein product: CASSARDRRPYEQYF.

The chain is built from TRBV28 and TRBJ2-3; 8 nucleotides align to TRBD2. The V segment lost 4 bases and the J segment 2 bases; nucleotides outside the gene matches: 8. CDR3 size: 16 residues. The germline CDR1 and CDR2 sequences are MDHEN and SYDVKM. The CDR3: CASSSGGSTPTDTQYF. The CDR3 nucleotides are TGTGCCAGCAGTTCGGGGGGGTCCACCCCCACAGATACGCAGTATTTT.

The chain recombines TRBV9 with TRBJ2-2; TRBD1 matches at 7 bases. The ends lost 4 bases at V and 0 bases at J; junction bases unmatched: 3. The germline gives CDR1 SGDLS, CDR2 YYNGEE. The CDR3 sequence is 15 residues long. DNA of the CDR3: TGTGCCAGCAGCTCCACAGGGGCGAACACCGGGGAGCTGTTTTTT. It translates to CASSSTGANTGELFF.

The chain employs TRBV4-1 and TRBJ2-7; the match to TRBD2 covers 13 bases. The CDR3 has 19 amino acids. The V and J ends lost 2 bases and 3 bases, in that order; junction bases with no gene match: 13. Germline lookup yields CDR1 MGHRA and CDR2 YSYEKL. The CDR3 is CASSQNRLAGGGGFYEQYF. Written as DNA, the CDR3 is TGCGCCAGCAGCCAAAACAGACTAGCGGGAGGAGGTGGGTTCTACGAGCAGTACTTC.

V gene TRBV14 combines with J gene TRBJ2-1; D is ambiguous. Germline V lookup: CDR1 SGHDN, CDR2 FVKESK. The germline V and J ends were trimmed by 2 bases and 7 bases, with 12 bases remaining between them. This CDR3 has 14 amino acids. This CDR3 is CASSQTSPPNEQFF. The CDR3 DNA sequence: TGTGCCAGCAGCCAAACCTCGCCGCCAAATGAGCAGTTCTTC. Full variable domain (outside the CDR3, taken from reference TRBV14 and TRBJ2-1): EAGVTQFPSHSVIEKGQTVTLRCDPISGHDNLYWYRRVMGKEIKFLLHFVKESKQDESGMPNNRFLAERTGGTYSTLKVQPAELEDSGVYFCASSQTSPPNEQFFGPGTRLTVL.

The rearrangement joins TRBV2 to TRBJ2-5; D ambiguous. CDR1 SNHLY and CDR2 FYNNEI come from the germline V gene. Trimming pared 7 bases from V and 4 bases from J, leaving 7 bases between. The CDR3 runs 11 residues. CDR3 sequence reads: CASKQRETQYF. The CDR3 coding sequence is TGTGCCAGCAAGCAAAGAGAGACCCAGTACTTC.